This note documents a single T cell receptor beta chain sequence. Antigen specificity is unknown. Trimming pared 5 bases from V and 10 bases from J, leaving 22 bases between. Germline V gene lookup returns CDR1 SGHNT and CDR2 YYREEE (reference sequence). The CDR3 is 16 residues long. The data derive from a study of cytomegalovirus exposure and HLA in healthy donors. PCR amplification relied on 60 Vbeta primers (plus 13 Jbeta primers). Only in-frame clones appear in the TCRdb table, and some are missing; sequencing was by immunoSEQ multiplex PCR. There are about 190,000 clones in the sample; approximately 86% occur only once, and approximately 0.31% lies in the top ten. Findings and limits, study-wide: Sequencing probably produced one cluster of sequence variants that were highly shared. Follow-up analysis later connected one missense variant in DCLRE1C with trimming of TCR beta V- and J-genes. Most TCR sequences showed up rarely, but some public TCRs showed up in many donors. Cytomegalovirus status was reportedly diagnosed by the classifier with high sensitivity and specificity.

Sequencing was performed on PBMCs. This chain links TRBV5-4 with TRBJ1-6, with D perhaps matching TRBD1 (6 bases). The source is a woman aged 25 to 39 in good health and CMV-seronegative. Here the CDR3 reads CASREVFGGLDSPLHF. CDR3 sequence (DNA): TGTGCCAGCAGGGAAGTGTTCGGGGGGCTTGACTCACCCCTCCACTTT.